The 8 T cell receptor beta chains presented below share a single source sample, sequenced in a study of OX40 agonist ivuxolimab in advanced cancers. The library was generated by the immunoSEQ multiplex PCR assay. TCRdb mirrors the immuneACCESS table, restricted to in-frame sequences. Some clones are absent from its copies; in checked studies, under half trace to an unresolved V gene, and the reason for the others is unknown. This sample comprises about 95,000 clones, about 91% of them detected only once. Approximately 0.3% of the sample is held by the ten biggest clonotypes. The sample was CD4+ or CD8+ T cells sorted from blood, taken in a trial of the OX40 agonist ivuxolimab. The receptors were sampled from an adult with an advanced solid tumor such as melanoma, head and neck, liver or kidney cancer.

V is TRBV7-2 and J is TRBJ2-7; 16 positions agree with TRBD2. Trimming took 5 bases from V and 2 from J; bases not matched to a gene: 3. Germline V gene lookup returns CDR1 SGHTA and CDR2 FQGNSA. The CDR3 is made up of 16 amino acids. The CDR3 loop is CASSGGLAGGAYEQYF. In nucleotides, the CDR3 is TGTGCCAGCAGCGGGGGACTAGCGGGAGGGGCCTACGAGCAGTACTTC.

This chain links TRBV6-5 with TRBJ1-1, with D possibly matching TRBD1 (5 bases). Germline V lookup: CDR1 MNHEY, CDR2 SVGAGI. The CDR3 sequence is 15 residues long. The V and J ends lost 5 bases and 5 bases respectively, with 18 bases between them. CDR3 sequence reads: CASSPWAGVWTEAFF. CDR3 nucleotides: TGTGCCAGCAGTCCCTGGGCGGGGGTATGGACTGAAGCTTTCTTT.

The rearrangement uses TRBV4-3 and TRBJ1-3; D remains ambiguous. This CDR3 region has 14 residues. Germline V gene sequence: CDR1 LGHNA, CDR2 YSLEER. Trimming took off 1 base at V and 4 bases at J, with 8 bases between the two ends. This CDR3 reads CASSQGFGGNTIYF. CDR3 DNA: TGCGCCAGCAGCCAAGGGTTTGGAGGAAACACCATATATTTT.

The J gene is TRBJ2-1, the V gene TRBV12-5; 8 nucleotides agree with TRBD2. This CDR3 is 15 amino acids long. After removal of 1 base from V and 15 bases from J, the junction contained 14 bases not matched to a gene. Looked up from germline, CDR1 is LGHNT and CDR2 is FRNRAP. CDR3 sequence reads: CASGLDTETGTRVFF. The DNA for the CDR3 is TGTGCTAGTGGTTTGGACACCGAGACCGGGACTAGGGTGTTCTTC.

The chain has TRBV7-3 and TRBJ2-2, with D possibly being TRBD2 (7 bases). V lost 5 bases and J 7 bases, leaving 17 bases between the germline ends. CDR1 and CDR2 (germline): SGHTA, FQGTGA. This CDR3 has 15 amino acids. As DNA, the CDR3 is TGTGCCAGCAGCCCCGTCGGGGGGCGGAGCGGGGAGCTGTTTTTT. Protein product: CASSPVGGRSGELFF. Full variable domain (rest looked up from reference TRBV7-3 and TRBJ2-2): GAGVSQTPSNKVTEKGKYVELRCDPISGHTALYWYRQSLGQGPEFLIYFQGTGAADDSGLPNDRFFAVRPEGSVSTLKIQRTERGDSAVYLCASSPVGGRSGELFFGEGSRLTVL.

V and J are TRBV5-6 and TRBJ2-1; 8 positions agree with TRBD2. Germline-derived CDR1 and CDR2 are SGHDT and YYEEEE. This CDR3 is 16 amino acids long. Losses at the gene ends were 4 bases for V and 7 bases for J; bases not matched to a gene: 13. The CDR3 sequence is CASSPNPAGVGNEQFF. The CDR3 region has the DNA TGTGCCAGCAGCCCCAACCCAGCGGGAGTAGGAAATGAGCAGTTCTTC.

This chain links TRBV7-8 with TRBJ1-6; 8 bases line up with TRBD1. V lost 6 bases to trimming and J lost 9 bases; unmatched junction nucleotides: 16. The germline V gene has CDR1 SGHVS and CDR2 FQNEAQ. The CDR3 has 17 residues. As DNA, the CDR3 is TGTGCCAGCAGTTCCGCAGGGGGCGCGGTTAGGATTTCACCCCTCCACTTT. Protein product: CASSSAGGAVRISPLHF.

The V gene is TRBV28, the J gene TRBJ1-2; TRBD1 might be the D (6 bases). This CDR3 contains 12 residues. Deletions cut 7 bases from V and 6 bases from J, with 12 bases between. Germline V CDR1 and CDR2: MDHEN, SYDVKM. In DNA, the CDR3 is TGTGCCAGCACTATTAGGGGGGATGGCTACACCTTC. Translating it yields CASTIRGDGYTF.